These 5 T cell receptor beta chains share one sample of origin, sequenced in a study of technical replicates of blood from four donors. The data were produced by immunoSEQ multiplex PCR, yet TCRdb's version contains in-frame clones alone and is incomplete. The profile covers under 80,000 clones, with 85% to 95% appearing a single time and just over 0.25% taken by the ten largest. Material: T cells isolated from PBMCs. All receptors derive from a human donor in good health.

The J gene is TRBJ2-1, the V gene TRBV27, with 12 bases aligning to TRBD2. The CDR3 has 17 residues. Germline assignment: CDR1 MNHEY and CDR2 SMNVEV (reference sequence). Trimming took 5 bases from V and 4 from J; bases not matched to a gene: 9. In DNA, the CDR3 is TGTGCCAGCAGTATCGCTTCTAGCGGGGGGGCTTACAATGAGCAGTTCTTC. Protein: CASSIASSGGAYNEQFF.

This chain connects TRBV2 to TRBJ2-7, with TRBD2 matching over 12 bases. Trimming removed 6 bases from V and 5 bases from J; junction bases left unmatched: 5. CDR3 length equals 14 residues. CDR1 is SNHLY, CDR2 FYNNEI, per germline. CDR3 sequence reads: CASRPTSGGDEQYF. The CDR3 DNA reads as TGTGCCAGCAGGCCGACTAGCGGGGGCGACGAGCAGTACTTC.

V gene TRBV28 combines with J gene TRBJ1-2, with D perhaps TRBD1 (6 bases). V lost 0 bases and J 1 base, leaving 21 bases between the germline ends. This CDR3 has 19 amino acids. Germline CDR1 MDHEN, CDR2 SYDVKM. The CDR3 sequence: CASSLWTSHRTDLNYGYTF. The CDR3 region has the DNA TGTGCCAGCAGTTTATGGACGTCACATAGGACAGATCTTAACTATGGCTACACCTTC.

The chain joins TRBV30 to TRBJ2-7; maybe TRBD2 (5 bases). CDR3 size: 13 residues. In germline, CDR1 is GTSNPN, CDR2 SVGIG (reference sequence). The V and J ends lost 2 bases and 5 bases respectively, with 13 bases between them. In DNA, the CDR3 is TGTGCCTGGAGTACCTCGCTAGCTGACGAGCAGTACTTC. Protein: CAWSTSLADEQYF. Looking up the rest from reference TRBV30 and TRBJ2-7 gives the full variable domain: SQTIHQWPATLVQPVGSPLSLECTVEGTSNPNLYWYRQAAGRGLQLLFYSVGIGQISSEVPQNLSASRPQDRQFILSSKKLLLSDSGFYLCAWSTSLADEQYFGPGTRLTVT.

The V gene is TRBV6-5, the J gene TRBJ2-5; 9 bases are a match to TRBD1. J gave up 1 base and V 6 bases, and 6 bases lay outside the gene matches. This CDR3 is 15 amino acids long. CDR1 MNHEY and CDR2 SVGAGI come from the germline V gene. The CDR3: CASRHRTGAQETQYF. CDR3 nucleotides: TGTGCCAGCAGGCACCGGACAGGGGCCCAAGAGACCCAGTACTTC.